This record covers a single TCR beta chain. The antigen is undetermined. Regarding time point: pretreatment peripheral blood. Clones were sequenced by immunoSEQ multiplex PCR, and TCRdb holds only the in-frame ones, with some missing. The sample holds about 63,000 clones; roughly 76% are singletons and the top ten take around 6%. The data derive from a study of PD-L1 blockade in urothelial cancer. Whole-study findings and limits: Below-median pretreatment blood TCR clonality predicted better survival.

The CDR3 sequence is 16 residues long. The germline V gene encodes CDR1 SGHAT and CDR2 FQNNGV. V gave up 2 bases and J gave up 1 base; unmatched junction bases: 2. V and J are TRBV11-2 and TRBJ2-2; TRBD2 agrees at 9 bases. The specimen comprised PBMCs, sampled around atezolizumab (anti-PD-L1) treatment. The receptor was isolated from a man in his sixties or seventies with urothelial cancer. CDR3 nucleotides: TGTGCCAGCAGCTTAAGCGGGAGGATGAACACCGGGGAGCTGTTTTTT. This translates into CASSLSGRMNTGELFF.